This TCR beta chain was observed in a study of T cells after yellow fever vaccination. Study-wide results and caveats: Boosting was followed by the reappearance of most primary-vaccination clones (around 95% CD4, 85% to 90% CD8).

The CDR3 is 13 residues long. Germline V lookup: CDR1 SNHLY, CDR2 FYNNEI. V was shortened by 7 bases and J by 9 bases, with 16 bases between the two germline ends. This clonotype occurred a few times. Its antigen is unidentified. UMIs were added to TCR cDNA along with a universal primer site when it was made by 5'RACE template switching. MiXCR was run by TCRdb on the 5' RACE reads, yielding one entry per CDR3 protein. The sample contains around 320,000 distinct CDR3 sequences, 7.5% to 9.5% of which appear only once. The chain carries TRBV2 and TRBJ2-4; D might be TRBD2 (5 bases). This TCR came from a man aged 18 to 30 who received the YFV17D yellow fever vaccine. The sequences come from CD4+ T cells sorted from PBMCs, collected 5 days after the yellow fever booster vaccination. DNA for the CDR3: TGTGCCAGCAATAAGGAGGTGGGCACCATTCAGTACTTC. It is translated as CASNKEVGTIQYF.